Reported below is one T cell receptor beta chain. The antigen is undetermined. This CDR3 region has 15 residues. Germline CDR1 is LNHDA and CDR2 is SQIVND (reference sequence). The V and J ends lost 8 bases and 1 base respectively, with 17 bases between them. In the PCR, 60 Vbeta and 13 Jbeta primers were used. The repertoire was sequenced with immunoSEQ multiplex PCR; TCRdb's copy has only in-frame clones and lacks some. The profile covers some 110,000 clones, with approximately 79% appearing a single time and 16% taken by the ten largest. The sample belongs to a study of cytomegalovirus exposure and HLA in healthy donors. Findings of the study overall: In an earlier analysis, most TCR beta V segments were productive about 87% or about 30% of the time. As confirmed in vitro, a few CMV-associated chains were specific for CMV antigens. Analysis was carried out at a later point, and it linked a missense DCLRE1C variant to TCR beta V- and J-gene trimming.

This clonotype was obtained from a man in his forties or fifties in good health and CMV-seropositive. Material: PBMCs. The chain recombines TRBV19 with TRBJ1-1, with D maybe TRBD1 (5 bases). Here the CDR3 DNA reads TGTGCCAGTGGGCGGGGCGGATGGCAGAACACTGAAGCTTTCTTT. It translates to CASGRGGWQNTEAFF.